The 20 T cell receptor beta chains presented below share a single source sample, sequenced in a study of cytomegalovirus exposure and HLA in healthy donors. The PCR had 60 Vbeta and 13 Jbeta primers. Data came from immunoSEQ multiplex PCR; TCRdb stores just in-frame clones and leaves some out. This table holds around 130,000 clones, more than 60% found once. The sample comprised PBMCs. Every receptor here comes from a middle-aged woman in good health and CMV-seronegative.

This sequence joins TRBV27 and TRBJ2-4; 10 nucleotides match TRBD1. The junction had 10 bases not matched to a gene; V was cut back by 2 bases and J by 0 bases. The germline CDR1 and CDR2 sequences are MNHEY and SMNVEV (reference sequence). The CDR3 has 19 amino acids. CDR3 nucleotide sequence: TGTGCCAGCAGTTTAGGGACAGGGGCGACTCCGCTAGCCAAAAACATTCAGTACTTC. It specifies CASSLGTGATPLAKNIQYF.

This rearrangement joins TRBV9 to TRBJ2-7; 8 positions match TRBD2. This CDR3 has 15 residues. Germline V gives CDR1 SGDLS, CDR2 YYNGEE. The V and J ends lost 3 bases and 5 bases, in that order; junction bases with no gene match: 10. The CDR3 loop reads CASSAEEAGANEQYF. The DNA of the CDR3 is TGTGCCAGCAGCGCAGAGGAAGCGGGAGCGAACGAGCAGTACTTC.

The gene calls are TRBV11-2 and TRBJ1-6, with D tentatively TRBD1 (5 bases). The CDR3 has 12 residues. V lost 5 bases and J lost 13, with 12 bases in between. Germline V gene data show CDR1 as SGHAT and CDR2 as FQNNGV. The CDR3 here is CASSVLGGPLHF. The DNA for the CDR3 is TGTGCCAGCAGCGTGCTCGGGGGGCCCCTCCACTTT.

This clone was detected a few times. The CDR3 here is CAISREGNTEAFF. CDR3 nucleotides: TGTGCCATCAGCCGCGAGGGGAACACTGAAGCTTTCTTT. The rearrangement links TRBV10-3 to TRBJ1-1; D not certain. The CDR3 runs to 13 residues. Germline V lookup: CDR1 ENHRY, CDR2 SYGVKD. V dropped 6 bases and J dropped 1 base, with 9 bases sitting between them.

In regard to this clone: At one end the junction does not follow the germline gene, possibly because of a read error. This chain uses TRBV5-1 with TRBJ2-6; 10 bases fit TRBD1. The CDR3 is made up of 18 amino acids. Germline CDR1 reads SGHRS; CDR2 reads YFSETQ. The CDR3 coding sequence is TGCGCCAGCAGCTTAATCGGGACAGGGGCCTCTGGGGCCAACGGCCTGACTTTC. Translated, it gives CASSLIGTGASGANGLTF.

The chain combines TRBV7-3 with TRBJ2-1; 9 bases line up with TRBD1. V was clipped by 5 bases and J by 4 bases; unmatched bases: 9. Germline loops: CDR1 SGHTA, CDR2 FQGTGA. The CDR3 has 16 residues. The CDR3 region has the DNA TGTGCCAGCAGCACGCACCGACAGGGGGGGTACAATGAGCAGTTCTTC. Translated: CASSTHRQGGYNEQFF. Using reference TRBV7-3 and TRBJ2-1 for the parts outside the CDR3, the full variable domain is GAGVSQTPSNKVTEKGKYVELRCDPISGHTALYWYRQSLGQGPEFLIYFQGTGAADDSGLPNDRFFAVRPEGSVSTLKIQRTERGDSAVYLCASSTHRQGGYNEQFFGPGTRLTVL.

This chain uses TRBV28 with TRBJ1-4; unclear D gene. The germline V gene encodes CDR1 MDHEN and CDR2 SYDVKM. This CDR3 comprises 18 residues. V was pared by 1 base and J by 1 base, with 16 bases between. CDR3 bases: TGTGCCAGCAGTTTATCCATCGGGAGAGCAGGAACTAATGAAAAACTGTTTTTT. It yields the protein CASSLSIGRAGTNEKLFF.

The chain joins TRBV18 to TRBJ2-1, with TRBD2 matching 8 bases. The CDR3 totals 17 residues. After removal of 3 bases from V and 0 bases from J, the junction contained 7 bases not matched to a gene. The germline V gene encodes CDR1 KGHSH and CDR2 LQKENI. The CDR3 DNA reads TGTGCCAGCTCACCCGTCATAGCGGGAAGCTCCTACAATGAGCAGTTCTTC. It yields the protein CASSPVIAGSSYNEQFF.

The gene calls are TRBV28 and TRBJ1-1, with 9 bases lining up with TRBD1. J gave up 10 bases and V 7 bases, and 10 bases lay outside the gene matches. The germline V gene has CDR1 MDHEN and CDR2 SYDVKM. The CDR3 totals 13 residues. CDR3 bases: TGTGCCAGCACTGACCCGGACAGGGGTAGAGCTTTCTTT. It yields the protein CASTDPDRGRAFF.

CDR3: CASSPGTGENQPQHF. Here the CDR3 DNA reads TGTGCCAGCAGCCCAGGGACGGGGGAGAATCAGCCCCAGCATTTT. This chain uses TRBV11-2 with TRBJ1-5; D possibly corresponds to TRBD1 (5 bases). The CDR3 contains 15 residues. With 5 bases removed from V and 4 bases from J, the gap between germline ends came to 15 bases. Germline CDR1 SGHAT, CDR2 FQNNGV.

The CDR3, as DNA: TGTGCCAGCAGTCCCTTCGGACTAGCGGGGAACCATGAGCAGTTCTTC. Amino acids: CASSPFGLAGNHEQFF. The chain is built from TRBV28 and TRBJ2-1; the match to TRBD2 covers 12 bases. The CDR3 has 16 amino acids. Per the germline V gene, CDR1 is MDHEN and CDR2 is SYDVKM. V was pared by 5 bases and J by 8 bases, with 10 bases of the junction left unmatched.

This chain joins TRBV27 and TRBJ2-4; weak D call: TRBD2 (6 bases). V was pared by 6 bases and J by 0 bases, with 9 bases between. CDR3 length equals 14 residues. Germline-derived CDR1 and CDR2 are MNHEY and SMNVEV (reference sequence). CDR3 in amino acids: CASRLALAKNIQYF. The CDR3 DNA is TGTGCCAGCAGACTAGCCCTAGCCAAAAACATTCAGTACTTC.

This rearrangement joins TRBV5-8 to TRBJ2-7, with TRBD1 matching 7 bases. Per germline, CDR1 SGHTS and CDR2 YDEGEE. After removal of 2 bases from V and 3 bases from J, the junction contained 5 bases not matched to a gene. The CDR3 is 14 residues long. This CDR3 is CASSLLSGGYEQYF. The CDR3 DNA reads as TGTGCCAGCAGCTTACTCTCAGGGGGCTACGAGCAGTACTTC.

The chain recombines TRBV9 with TRBJ2-2, with D unclear. CDR1 is SGDLS, CDR2 YYNGEE, per germline. Trimming pared 0 bases from V and 5 bases from J, leaving 14 bases between. The CDR3 length is 16 residues. CDR3 coding DNA: TGTGCCAGCAGCGTAGAAGCGATCGCTTCAACCGGGGAGCTGTTTTTT. It encodes CASSVEAIASTGELFF.

The V call is TRBV5-4, the J call TRBJ2-5, with D perhaps TRBD1 (5 bases). CDR1 and CDR2 from the germline V gene are SGHNT and YYREEE (reference sequence). V lost 5 bases to trimming and J lost 2 bases, with 19 bases between them. The CDR3 is 16 amino acids. The CDR3 spells CASRMNPDGHQETQYF. CDR3 coding DNA: TGTGCCAGCAGAATGAACCCGGACGGACATCAAGAGACCCAGTACTTC.

This clone was observed once. The CDR3 DNA is TGTGCCAGCAGCCAGAATAGCGGACTCCTCGACGAGCAGTACTTC. Translated: CASSQNSGLLDEQYF. The chain employs TRBV7-8 and TRBJ2-7, with TRBD2 as a possible D gene (6 bases). The CDR3 totals 15 residues. The germline V and J ends were trimmed by 5 bases and 5 bases, with 19 bases remaining between them. Germline CDR1 reads SGHVS; CDR2 reads FQNEAQ.

The rearrangement joins TRBV11-1 to TRBJ2-7, with 10 bases aligning to TRBD2. Trimming at V came to 6 bases and at J to 5 bases, leaving 4 bases not matched to a gene. CDR1 is SGHAT, CDR2 FQDESV, per germline (reference sequence). The CDR3 consists of 13 residues. The CDR3 nucleotides are TGTGCCAGCAGGGAAACTAGCGGGGACGAGCAGTACTTC. Encoded protein: CASRETSGDEQYF.

The chain has TRBV2 and TRBJ2-5, with 9 positions matching TRBD2. Trimming cost V 2 bases and J 5 bases; bases outside gene matches: 9. This CDR3 has 16 residues. CDR1 is SNHLY, CDR2 FYNNEI, per germline. Written as DNA, the CDR3 is TGTGCCAGCAGTGAAAGAATAGCGGGGGATGGGGAGACCCAGTACTTC. Translated: CASSERIAGDGETQYF.

The sample holds a few counts of this clone. This rearrangement joins TRBV6-6 to TRBJ2-3; the D gene is possibly TRBD2 (5 bases). Looked up from germline, CDR1 is MNHNY and CDR2 is SVGAGI (reference sequence). Deletions cut 0 bases from V and 0 bases from J, with 7 bases between. The CDR3 sequence is 15 residues long. In DNA, the CDR3 is TGTGCCAGCAGTTACTCTCCGGGGAGCACAGATACGCAGTATTTT. Its protein product is CASSYSPGSTDTQYF.

The chain has TRBV25-1 and TRBJ1-1; tentatively, D is TRBD1 (6 bases). Trimming left V 7 bases short and J 2 bases short, with 20 bases between. The CDR3 is 16 amino acids. Germline V gene lookup returns CDR1 MGHDK and CDR2 SYGVNS. CDR3: CASTLGGRIDNTEAFF. CDR3 DNA: TGTGCCAGCACTCTAGGGGGACGGATAGACAACACTGAAGCTTTCTTT.